A selection of T cell receptor beta chains follows, all from one sample in a study of T cell repertoires in cytomegalovirus infection. TCRdb reprocessed the reads with MiXCR, giving one entry per CDR3 protein. In the table there are 900,000 to 950,000 distinct CDR3 sequences, about a third of which are singletons. The antigens for these receptors are not known. The sample in question was cultured CD8+ T cells from PBMCs, obtained from culture after CMV antigen stimulation. These receptors originate from a human donor in good health (CMV status not recorded). Some clones in this sample may be carry-over from other donors' samples. The conserved cysteine and the conserved F or W are not part of the CDR3 here. A row's size may be missing; if present it is once, few, many or a size class.

j_call v_call clone_size cdr3_aa
TRBJ2-3 TRBV4-2 . ASSQDPIRLTSGVNTQY
TRBJ1-5 TRBV27 . ASSLFPTGGEPQH
TRBJ2-1 TRBV6-5 once ASSPSSVRDEQF
TRBJ2-1 TRBV5-1 . ASSHRAINEQF
TRBJ2-2 TRBV7-9 . ASKQRQGNTGELF
TRBJ1-6 TRBV28 . ANSLRSGGASYNSPLH
TRBJ2-5 TRBV7-8 many ASSPPGRMETQY
TRBJ2-1 TRBV28 few ASSLTGVGGEQF
TRBJ2-1 TRBV7-8 few ASSLASGGDEQF
TRBJ2-5 TRBV5-6 . ASILYQETQY
TRBJ1-1 TRBV7-6 few ASSRVGGGQTEAF
TRBJ2-7 TRBV6-5 . ASSYSFEQY
TRBJ1-1 TRBV29-1 . SVEVWTGEAF
TRBJ2-5 TRBV7-2 . ASSLTHRQGVRETQY
TRBJ2-5 TRBV5-6 many ASSRRRWFQETQY
TRBJ1-1 TRBV20-1 . SARDFRGASTEAF
TRBJ2-2 TRBV7-7 many ASSLAGQGAPSTGELF
TRBJ2-1 TRBV2 once ASTQGASNEQF
TRBJ2-7 TRBV12-3/TRBV12-4 . ASSSLGGGSPY
TRBJ2-1 TRBV19 . ASSRRLAGYNEQF
TRBJ1-1 TRBV27 . ASSLSRQMNTEAF
TRBJ2-2 TRBV12-3/TRBV12-4 . ASTKGGENTGELF
TRBJ1-4 TRBV20-1 . SARGDESVEKLF
TRBJ1-1 TRBV7-9 . ASSPSGQVPMNTEAF
TRBJ2-5 TRBV7-8 many ASSLLGNTQETQY
TRBJ1-2 TRBV12-3/TRBV12-4 many ASSTGRYGYT
TRBJ2-1 TRBV19 once ASALAANNEQF
TRBJ2-5 TRBV27 . ASSWRGGALQETQY
TRBJ2-1 TRBV12-5 few ASAGATYNEQF
TRBJ2-7 TRBV27 few ASSFYGTSGEQY
TRBJ1-2 TRBV19 few ASSIRDRGEDYGYT
TRBJ2-2 TRBV24-1 few ATRGSRGLNTGELF
TRBJ2-2 TRBV12-3/TRBV12-4 few ASSPGTYTGELF
TRBJ2-3 TRBV25-1 . ASSSWDRGKITDTQY
TRBJ2-1 TRBV5-4 . ASSLAVSLEQF
TRBJ2-1 TRBV12-5 . ASGFGRGDEQF
TRBJ2-7 TRBV7-2 . ASSPDRGTPYEQY
TRBJ2-1 TRBV12-3/TRBV12-4 . ASSSIVEQF
TRBJ1-5 TRBV7-2 many ASSPWSNQPQH
TRBJ2-5 TRBV12-3/TRBV12-4 many ASSLTAWSETQY
TRBJ1-4 TRBV11-2 few ASSLVEGPHREKLF
TRBJ1-2 TRBV7-9 . ASSTGTGGTYGYT
TRBJ2-1 TRBV9 . ASALLAGDYNEQF
TRBJ2-2 TRBV7-8 many ASSLWVATGDTGELF
TRBJ2-3 TRBV12-5 . ASGLGGHSTDTQY
TRBJ1-2 TRBV5-4 few ASSELPGLRANYGYT
TRBJ2-3 TRBV6-4 once ASSESAGGPPDTQY
TRBJ2-7 TRBV6-2/TRBV6-3 . ASSYSSPYYEQY
TRBJ2-1 TRBV11-2 many ASSYRDRYNEQF
TRBJ1-2 TRBV5-1 . ASRLTGTDYYGYT
TRBJ2-1 TRBV27 . ASSFLGTSGGSSYNEQF
TRBJ2-2 TRBV27 few ASSPGTSGFTGELF
TRBJ1-1 TRBV5-4 . ASSFSRSEAF
TRBJ2-7 TRBV27 few ASSFGANGREQY